Listed here are 24 T cell receptor beta chains from one sample, sequenced in a study of T cell repertoires in cytomegalovirus infection. Their cognate antigens are unknown. TCRdb redid the calling of the reads with MiXCR, one entry per CDR3 protein. The sample holds approximately 7,200 distinct CDR3 sequences, approximately 52% seen once. Material: PBMCs, sequenced either directly or after in vitro stimulation (not recorded which). The receptors here all came from a human donor in good health (CMV status not recorded). Some clones in this sample may be carry-over from other donors' samples.

About this clonotype itself: One end of the junction does not line up with germline, which may come from a read error. CDR3 sequence: CSSSFRQVSNIVELFF. The CDR3 coding sequence is TGTTCCAGCAGCTTTAGACAGGTTTCCAACATCGTGGAGCTGTTTTTT. The genes are TRBV7-9 and TRBJ2-2; tentatively, D is TRBD1 (6 bases). CDR1 and CDR2 (germline): SEHNR, FQNEAQ (reference sequence). The CDR3 has 16 residues.

With regard to this clonotype: This sequence may be a read error, since a much larger clone differs from it by one base. The J gene is TRBJ2-1, the V gene TRBV11-2; D not resolved. Germline V lookup: CDR1 SGHAT, CDR2 FQNNGV. This CDR3 has 14 amino acids. The CDR3 DNA is TGTGCCAGCAGCTTAGAACTCCTGGGCAATGAGCAGTTGTTC. This encodes CASSLELLGNEQLF.

This clonotype was seen just once. Likely a read error: the CDR3 ends without its conserved phenylalanine or tryptophan. The V call is TRBV19, the J call TRBJ2-2; D is ambiguous. CDR1 and CDR2 (germline): LNHDA, SQIVND (reference sequence). Trimming cost V 7 bases and J 5 bases, with 8 bases left between them. The CDR3 contains 12 residues. CDR3: CASTIWTGELFL. DNA of the CDR3: TGTGCCAGTACGATTTGGACCGGGGAGCTGTTTCTT.

This chain connects TRBV27 to TRBJ1-5; D is uncertain. Germline CDR1 is MNHEY and CDR2 is SMNVEV (reference sequence). The V and J ends lost 7 bases and 7 bases respectively, with 14 bases between them. The CDR3 runs to 13 residues. As DNA, the CDR3 is TGTGCCAGCATTGCAGAGTCGGGGCAGCCCCAGCATTTT. This encodes CASIAESGQPQHF.

The chain recombines TRBV7-9 with TRBJ2-1, with TRBD2 matching 9 bases. Per germline, CDR1 SEHNR and CDR2 FQNEAQ (reference sequence). CDR3 size: 15 residues. V trimming: 8 bases; J trimming: 4 bases; junction bases outside the gene matches: 9. The CDR3 reads CASVRGGGAYNEQFF. CDR3 DNA: TGTGCCAGCGTTAGGGGCGGGGGGGCTTACAATGAGCAGTTCTTC.

Regarding this clonotype: Since the CDR3 does not end with the conserved phenylalanine or tryptophan, this likely comes from a read error. Because the CDR3's place on the DNA is in doubt, the DNA is left out and the CDR3 is given as listed by TCRdb. The chain couples TRBV7-9 to TRBJ2-7; the tabulated D call, TRBD1, remains unverified against the DNA. The CDR3 is 15 residues long, ends included. Looked up from germline, CDR1 is SEHNR and CDR2 is FQNEAQ (reference sequence). CDR3 sequence reads: CASIPEPGYSYEPYS.

Note on this clonotype: The final CDR3 position lacks the conserved phenylalanine or tryptophan, pointing to a likely read error. The limits of the CDR3 on the DNA are not certain, so only TCRdb's listed CDR3 is given. The chain joins TRBV7-9 to TRBJ2-1. Germline assignment: CDR1 SEHNR and CDR2 FQNEAQ (reference sequence). Inclusive of both ends, the CDR3 amounts to 16 amino acids. This chain's CDR3 is CASIMWGISTYNEQFG.

On this clonotype: At one of its ends the junction is not consistent with the germline gene, which may arise from a read error. The V and J genes are TRBV12-5 and TRBJ2-1, with D unresolved. Per the germline V gene, CDR1 is LGHNT and CDR2 is FRNRAP. The CDR3 sequence is 19 residues long. As DNA, the CDR3 is TGTTCTAGTGGTTGGGTATCGGTAATAGGTTCCGTCCCCTACAATGAGCAGTTCTTC. It yields the protein CSSGWVSVIGSVPYNEQFF.

CDR3 protein: CSVLTRDRGASTEAFF. CDR3 bases: TGCAGCGTTCTCACCCGGGACAGGGGCGCAAGCACTGAAGCTTTCTTT. This chain connects TRBV29-1 to TRBJ1-1, with 10 bases matching TRBD1. CDR3 size: 16 residues. The V segment lost 5 bases and the J segment 4 bases; nucleotides outside the gene matches: 13. Germline values: CDR1 SQVTM, CDR2 ANQGSEA.

On this clonotype: The junction departs from the called germline gene at one end, perhaps through a read error. The rearrangement joins TRBV20-1 to TRBJ2-3, with 7 nucleotides matching TRBD1. This CDR3 is 18 amino acids long. Germline CDR1 and CDR2: DFQATT and SNEGSKA (reference sequence). CDR3 sequence (DNA): TGCAGTGCTAGGCGACTACCATCGACAGGGAGCACACAGGCTACTCAGGATTTT. This codes for CSARRLPSTGSTQATQDF.

The chain is built from TRBV27 and TRBJ2-4; the D gene is possibly TRBD1 (5 bases). Germline V gene data show CDR1 as MNHEY and CDR2 as SMNVEV (reference sequence). Trimming took off 2 bases at V and 0 bases at J, with 17 bases between the two ends. The CDR3 sequence is 18 residues long. The CDR3 is CASSLMPSPGLAKNIQYF. CDR3 DNA: TGTGCCAGCAGTTTAATGCCCTCCCCAGGGTTAGCCAAAAACATTCAGTACTTC.

The chain links TRBV7-9 to TRBJ2-1; D could derive from TRBD1 or TRBD2 (5 bases each). V was cut by 5 bases and J by 4 bases, with 15 bases left in between. This CDR3 contains 15 residues. CDR1 is SEHNR, CDR2 FQNEAQ, per germline (reference sequence). CDR3 nucleotides: TGTGCCAGCAGCCCGGGACGGGGAGTTTACAATGAGCAGTTCTTC. Protein: CASSPGRGVYNEQFF. Full variable domain (remainder filled in from reference TRBV7-9 and TRBJ2-1): DTGVSQNPRHKITKRGQNVTFRCDPISEHNRLYWYRQTLGQGPEFLTYFQNEAQLEKSRLLSDRFSAERPKGSFSTLEIQRTEQGDSAMYLCASSPGRGVYNEQFFGPGTRLTVL.

In the case of this clonotype: The germline gene is not matched at one end of the junction; a read error may be the cause. The gene calls are TRBV7-9 and TRBJ2-7; maybe TRBD1 (6 bases). This CDR3 has 15 residues. CDR1 SEHNR and CDR2 FQNEAQ come from the germline V gene (reference sequence). Written as DNA, the CDR3 is TGTGCCAGCAGCGCCCGGGACATCGGTTGCTACGAGCATTACTTC. Encoded protein: CASSARDIGCYEHYF.

The chain employs TRBV5-1 and TRBJ1-5; D not resolved. Germline CDR1 reads SGHRS; CDR2 reads YFSETQ. Between the trimmed V and J ends, which lost 1 base and 5 bases, there was a span of 10 bases. This CDR3 region has 14 residues. CDR3 amino acids: CASSLFQVDQPQHF. The DNA for the CDR3 is TGCGCCAGCAGCTTGTTTCAGGTCGATCAGCCCCAGCATTTT. The full variable domain, in which reference TRBV5-1 and TRBJ1-5 provide the parts outside the CDR3, is KAGVTQTPRYLIKTRGQQVTLSCSPISGHRSVSWYQQTPGQGLQFLFEYFSETQRNKGNFPGRFSGRQFSNSRSEMNVSTLELGDSALYLCASSLFQVDQPQHFGDGTRLSIL.

Concerning this clonotype: Since no conserved phenylalanine or tryptophan closes the CDR3, a read error is the likely cause. No DNA is shown, since the ends of the CDR3 on it are uncertain; the CDR3 is the one TCRdb lists. The CDR3 sequence: CASSPETYSNHPQHS. The gene calls are TRBV7-6 and TRBJ1-5. The germline V gene encodes CDR1 SGHVS and CDR2 FNYEAQ. The length of the CDR3 is 15 amino acids, counting both ends.

A remark on this clonotype: A junction end diverges from the germline sequence, so it may reflect a read error. The genes are TRBV29-1 and TRBJ2-2; tentative D call: TRBD2 (6 bases). The CDR3 consists of 13 residues. Germline CDR1 reads SQVTM; CDR2 reads ANQGSEA. The CDR3, as DNA: TGCTGCGTTGTCGGGAGAGGGACCGGGGAGCTGTTTTTT. Its protein product is CCVVGRGTGELFF.

The chain has TRBV9 and TRBJ2-7; the D gene is possibly TRBD2 (5 bases). The CDR3 is 15 residues long. Trimming shortened V by 4 bases and J by 5 bases, and 19 bases separated the two germline ends. Germline V lookup: CDR1 SGDLS, CDR2 YYNGEE. CDR3 sequence: CASSPLVGVGNEQYF. In DNA form, the CDR3 reads TGTGCCAGCAGCCCCCTGGTCGGGGTAGGCAACGAGCAGTACTTC.

DNA of the CDR3: TGTGCCAGCAGCTTGGAATCGGGGACCCGGACGTCCAATTCACCCCTCCACTTT. It codes for CASSLESGTRTSNSPLHF. J is TRBJ1-6 and V is TRBV5-4; D is perhaps TRBD1 (5 bases). Germline V gene sequence: CDR1 SGHNT, CDR2 YYREEE (reference sequence). This CDR3 spans 18 amino acids. Trimming removed 0 bases from V and 7 bases from J, with 20 bases in between.

The chain joins TRBV28 to TRBJ2-2; a possible D gene is TRBD2 (7 bases). V dropped 7 bases and J dropped 16 bases, with 28 bases sitting between them. This CDR3 has 15 residues. Germline V gives CDR1 MDHEN, CDR2 SYDVKM. The CDR3 DNA follows: TGTGCCAGCATCAAAACGAGACCGGGGGCCGGGGGGCGGTTTTTT. Translated: CASIKTRPGAGGRFF.

J is TRBJ1-2 and V is TRBV6-5; 10 nucleotides align to TRBD1. From germline, CDR1 is MNHEY and CDR2 SVGAGI. The CDR3 extends over 17 amino acids. With 0 bases clipped from V and 4 bases from J, the junction kept 8 bases outside the gene matches. CDR3 in amino acids: CASSYSKRDRGAYGYTF. The CDR3 coding sequence is TGTGCCAGCAGTTACTCGAAAAGGGACAGGGGTGCCTATGGCTACACCTTC.

This clonotype came up many times. The conserved final phenylalanine or tryptophan is absent from the CDR3, which likely points to a read error. No DNA is shown, since the ends of the CDR3 on it are uncertain; the CDR3 is the one TCRdb lists. The chain combines TRBV7-9 with TRBJ2-1. Germline loops: CDR1 SEHNR, CDR2 FQNEAQ (reference sequence). Ends included, the CDR3 has 16 residues. CDR3 amino acids: CASSLLGISTYNEPFC.

This clonotype was counted ten times or more. The V and J genes are TRBV7-8 and TRBJ1-5, with a weak D call TRBD1 (5 bases). This CDR3 has 18 residues. Germline V CDR1 and CDR2: SGHVS, FQNEAQ. The ends were cut back, 4 bases at V and 4 bases at J, with 23 bases in the middle. In DNA, the CDR3 is TGTGCCAGCAGCTCCCACACTCGTATGGGGACGTGGAATCAGCCCCAGCATTTT. As protein: CASSSHTRMGTWNQPQHF.

The chain combines TRBV6-5 with TRBJ1-2; D gene ambiguous. CDR1 MNHEY and CDR2 SVGAGI come from the germline V gene. Deletions cut 0 bases from V and 8 bases from J, with 7 bases between. This CDR3 spans 12 amino acids. DNA for the CDR3: TGTGCCAGCAGTTACTCGGGGTACGGCTACACCTTC. As protein: CASSYSGYGYTF.

V gene TRBV5-1 combines with J gene TRBJ2-1; either TRBD1 or TRBD2 may supply D (5 bases each). Germline CDR1 SGHRS, CDR2 YFSETQ. This CDR3 is built from 14 residues. Trimming shortened V by 3 bases and J by 4 bases, and 11 bases separated the two germline ends. The CDR3 DNA sequence: TGCGCCAGCAGCTCGGGGACGGAGTACAATGAGCAGTTCTTC. Translating gives CASSSGTEYNEQFF. Combining the CDR3 with reference TRBV5-1 and TRBJ2-1 gives the whole variable domain KAGVTQTPRYLIKTRGQQVTLSCSPISGHRSVSWYQQTPGQGLQFLFEYFSETQRNKGNFPGRFSGRQFSNSRSEMNVSTLELGDSALYLCASSSGTEYNEQFFGPGTRLTVL.